The clone carrying this T cell receptor beta chain was detected many times. Its specificity is unknown. This CDR3 has 12 amino acids. CDR1 and CDR2 from the germline V gene are SEHNR and FQNEAQ (reference sequence). Trimming removed 2 bases from V and 8 bases from J, with 10 bases in between. Library construction for TCR beta used iRepertoire HTBI primers and Arm-PCR of CDR3 regions. In TCRdb, the multiplex PCR reads were re-called with MiXCR into one record per CDR3 protein. The table includes fewer than 350,000 distinct CDR3 sequences, approximately 20% detected once. The data were taken from a study of regulatory T cells in long-lasting Graves disease. The time point: newly diagnosed GD, antithyroid drugs for less than 3 months. Isolated PBMC RNA provided the starting material for the TCR library. Graves' disease diagnosis followed American Thyroid Association guidelines. Whole-study findings and limits: Comparison showed that persistent patients shared more public clonotypes (about 2,600) than new patients (966).

This specimen consisted of peripheral blood mononuclear cells (PBMCs), obtained at new diagnosis, from a patient treated with antithyroid drugs. The gene calls are TRBV7-9 and TRBJ2-7; D not resolved. The receptor comes from a female donor with Graves disease. Here the CDR3 reads CASSLTGPKQYF. CDR3 bases: TGTGCCAGCAGCTTAACGGGTCCCAAGCAGTACTTC.